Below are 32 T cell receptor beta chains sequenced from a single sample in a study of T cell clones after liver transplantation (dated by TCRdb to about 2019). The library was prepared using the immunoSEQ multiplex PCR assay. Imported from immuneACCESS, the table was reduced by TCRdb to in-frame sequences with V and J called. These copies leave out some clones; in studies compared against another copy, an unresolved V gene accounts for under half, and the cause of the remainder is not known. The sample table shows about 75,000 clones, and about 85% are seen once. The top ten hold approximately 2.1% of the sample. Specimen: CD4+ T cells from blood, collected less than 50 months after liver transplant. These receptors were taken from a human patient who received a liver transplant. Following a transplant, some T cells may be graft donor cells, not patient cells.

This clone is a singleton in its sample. CDR3 in amino acids: CASSPETSGGADTQYF. The CDR3 coding sequence is TGTGCCAGCAGCCCGGAGACTAGCGGGGGGGCAGATACGCAGTATTTT. V gene TRBV7-9 combines with J gene TRBJ2-3, with 14 bases identical to TRBD2. The germline V gene has CDR1 SEHNR and CDR2 FQNEAQ (reference sequence). The CDR3 is 16 amino acids. The junction had 5 bases not matched to a gene; V was cut back by 5 bases and J by 4 bases.

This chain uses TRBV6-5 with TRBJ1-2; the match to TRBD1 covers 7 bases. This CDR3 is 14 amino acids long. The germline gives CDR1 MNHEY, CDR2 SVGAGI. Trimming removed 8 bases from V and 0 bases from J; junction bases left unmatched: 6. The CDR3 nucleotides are TGTGCCAGCCACGGACAGGTCTCTAACTATGGCTACACCTTC. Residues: CASHGQVSNYGYTF.

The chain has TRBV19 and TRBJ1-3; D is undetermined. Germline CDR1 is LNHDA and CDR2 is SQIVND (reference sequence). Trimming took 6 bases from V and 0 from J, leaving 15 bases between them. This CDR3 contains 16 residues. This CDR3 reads CASRSPGSNSGNTIYF. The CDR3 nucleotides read TGTGCCAGTAGAAGCCCCGGGAGCAACTCTGGAAACACCATATATTTT.

For the CDR3, the DNA is TGTGCCAGCAAAAGCGGAGGAAGCACAGATACGCAGTATTTT. Residues: CASKSGGSTDTQYF. This chain connects TRBV28 to TRBJ2-3; D perhaps matches TRBD2 (5 bases). CDR3 length: 14 amino acids. From germline, CDR1 is MDHEN and CDR2 SYDVKM. The V and J ends lost 7 bases and 0 bases respectively, with 11 bases between them.

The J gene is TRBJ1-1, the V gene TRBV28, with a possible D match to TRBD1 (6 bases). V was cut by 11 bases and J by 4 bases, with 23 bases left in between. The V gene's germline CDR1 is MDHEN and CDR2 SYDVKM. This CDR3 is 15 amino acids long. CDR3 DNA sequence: TGTGCCTGCGCGCTGGGGGGCGCCTCCGGCACTGAAGCTTTCTTT. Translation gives CACALGGASGTEAFF. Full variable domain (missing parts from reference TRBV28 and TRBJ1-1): DVKVTQSSRYLVKRTGEKVFLECVQDMDHENMFWYRQDPGLGLRLIYFSYDVKMKEKGDIPEGYSVSREKKERFSLILESASTNQTSMYLCACALGGASGTEAFFGQGTRLTVV.

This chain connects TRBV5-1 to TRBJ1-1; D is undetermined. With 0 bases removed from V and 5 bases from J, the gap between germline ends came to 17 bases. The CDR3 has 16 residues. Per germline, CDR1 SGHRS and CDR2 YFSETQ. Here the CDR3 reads CASSLALSGHETEAFF. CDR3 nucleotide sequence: TGCGCCAGCAGCTTGGCCCTGTCGGGCCACGAGACTGAAGCTTTCTTT.

The CDR3 DNA is TGTGCCAGCAGCGTAATCGGGACCGCTACCAACAATGAGCAGTTCTTC. It specifies CASSVIGTATNNEQFF. The chain uses TRBV7-9 and TRBJ2-1, with D perhaps being TRBD1 or TRBD2 (5 bases each). The germline V and J ends were trimmed by 5 bases and 5 bases, with 19 bases remaining between them. This CDR3 comprises 16 residues. Germline V gives CDR1 SEHNR, CDR2 FQNEAQ (reference sequence).

This CDR3 reads CASSFGAWGNTEAFF. CDR3 DNA: TGTGCCAGCAGCTTTGGGGCCTGGGGGAACACTGAAGCTTTCTTT. The rearrangement links TRBV7-2 to TRBJ1-1, with D possibly matching TRBD1 (5 bases). The CDR3 spans 15 residues. Per the germline V gene, CDR1 is SGHTA and CDR2 is FQGNSA. V lost 3 bases and J 1 base, leaving 12 bases between the germline ends.

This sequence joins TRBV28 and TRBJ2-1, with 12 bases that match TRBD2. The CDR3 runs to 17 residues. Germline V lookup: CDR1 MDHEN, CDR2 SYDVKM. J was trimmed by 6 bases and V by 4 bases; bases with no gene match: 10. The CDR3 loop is CASSSLPTSGRLNEQFF. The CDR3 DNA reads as TGTGCCAGCAGTTCCCTCCCCACTAGCGGGAGGCTCAATGAGCAGTTCTTC.

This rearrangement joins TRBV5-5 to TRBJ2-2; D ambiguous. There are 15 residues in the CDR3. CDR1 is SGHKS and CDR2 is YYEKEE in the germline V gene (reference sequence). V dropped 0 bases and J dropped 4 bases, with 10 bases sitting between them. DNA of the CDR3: TGTGCCAGCAGCTTGGACACCCCGGGCACCGGGGAGCTGTTTTTT. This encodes CASSLDTPGTGELFF.

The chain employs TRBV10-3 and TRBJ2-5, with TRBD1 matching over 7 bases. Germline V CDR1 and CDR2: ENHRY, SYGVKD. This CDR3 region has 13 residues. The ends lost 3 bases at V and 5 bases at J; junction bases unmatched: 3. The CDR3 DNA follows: TGTGCCATCAGTGAAGGGGGCGGGGAGACCCAGTACTTC. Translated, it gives CAISEGGGETQYF.

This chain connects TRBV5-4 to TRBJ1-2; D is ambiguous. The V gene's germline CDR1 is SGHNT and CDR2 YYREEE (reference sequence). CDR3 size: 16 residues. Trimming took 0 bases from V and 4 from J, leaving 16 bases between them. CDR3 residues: CASSLGGGSGFYGYTF. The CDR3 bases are TGTGCCAGCAGCTTGGGCGGAGGCAGTGGGTTCTATGGCTACACCTTC.

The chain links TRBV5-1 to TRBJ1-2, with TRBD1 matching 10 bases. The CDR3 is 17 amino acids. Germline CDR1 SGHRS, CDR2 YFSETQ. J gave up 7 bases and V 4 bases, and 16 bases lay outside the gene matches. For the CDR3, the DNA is TGCGCCAGCAGCCAAACGTACAGTACTGGACAGGGGGTTGGCTACACCTTC. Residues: CASSQTYSTGQGVGYTF.

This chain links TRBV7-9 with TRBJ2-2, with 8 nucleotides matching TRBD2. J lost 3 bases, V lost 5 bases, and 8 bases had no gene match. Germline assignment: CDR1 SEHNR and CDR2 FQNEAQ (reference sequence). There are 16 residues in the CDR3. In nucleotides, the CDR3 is TGTGCCAGCAGCCGGACCCCTAGCGGGTACACCGGGGAGCTGTTTTTT. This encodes CASSRTPSGYTGELFF.

The CDR3 bases are TGTGCCAGCAGCCGCACTAGCGGGAGGACTCAACGGAGCACAGATACGCAGTATTTT. It is translated as CASSRTSGRTQRSTDTQYF. The V gene is TRBV7-2, the J gene TRBJ2-3; 12 bases match TRBD2. Germline CDR1 reads SGHTA; CDR2 reads FQGNSA. This CDR3 contains 19 residues. Losses at the gene ends were 5 bases for V and 0 bases for J; bases not matched to a gene: 12.

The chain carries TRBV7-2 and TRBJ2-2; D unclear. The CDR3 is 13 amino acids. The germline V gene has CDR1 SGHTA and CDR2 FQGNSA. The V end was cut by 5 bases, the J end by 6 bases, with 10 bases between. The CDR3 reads CASSGSTAGELFF. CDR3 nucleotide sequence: TGTGCCAGCAGCGGCTCCACGGCCGGGGAGCTGTTTTTT.

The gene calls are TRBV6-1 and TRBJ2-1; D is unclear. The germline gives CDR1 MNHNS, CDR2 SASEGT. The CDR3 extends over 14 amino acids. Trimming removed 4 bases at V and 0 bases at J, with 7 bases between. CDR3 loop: CASSALSSYNEQFF. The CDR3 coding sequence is TGTGCCAGCAGTGCCTTAAGCTCCTACAATGAGCAGTTCTTC.

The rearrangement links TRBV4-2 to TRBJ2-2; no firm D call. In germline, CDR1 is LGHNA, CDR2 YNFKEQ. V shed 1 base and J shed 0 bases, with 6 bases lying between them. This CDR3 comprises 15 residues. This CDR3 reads CASSQGDSNTGELFF. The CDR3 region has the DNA TGTGCCAGCAGCCAAGGTGACTCGAACACCGGGGAGCTGTTTTTT.

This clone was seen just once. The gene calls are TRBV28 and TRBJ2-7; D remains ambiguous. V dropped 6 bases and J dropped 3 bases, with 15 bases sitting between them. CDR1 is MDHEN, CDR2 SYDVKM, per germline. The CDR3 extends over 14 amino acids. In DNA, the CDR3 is TGTGCCAGCAGCCCAACCGGAGTGAGCTACGAGCAGTACTTC. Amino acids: CASSPTGVSYEQYF.

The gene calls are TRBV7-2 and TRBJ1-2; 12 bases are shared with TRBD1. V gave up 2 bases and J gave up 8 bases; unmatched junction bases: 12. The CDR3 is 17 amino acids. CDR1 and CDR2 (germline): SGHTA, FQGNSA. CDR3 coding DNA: TGTGCCAGCAGCTTAAGGGCGAGGGGACAGGGGGCTCGGGGCTACACCTTC. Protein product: CASSLRARGQGARGYTF.

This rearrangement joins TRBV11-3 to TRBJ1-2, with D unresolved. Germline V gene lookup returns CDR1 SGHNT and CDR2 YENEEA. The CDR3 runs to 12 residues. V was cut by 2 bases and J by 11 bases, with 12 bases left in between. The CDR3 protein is CASSLSPSGYTF. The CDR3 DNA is TGTGCCAGCAGCTTATCGCCCAGTGGGTACACCTTC.

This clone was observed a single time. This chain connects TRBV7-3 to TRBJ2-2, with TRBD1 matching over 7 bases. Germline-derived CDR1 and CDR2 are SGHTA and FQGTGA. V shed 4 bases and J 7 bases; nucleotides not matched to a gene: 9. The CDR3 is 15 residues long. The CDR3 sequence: CASSSRGNRDGELFF. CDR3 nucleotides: TGTGCCAGCAGCTCCAGGGGGAACAGGGACGGGGAGCTGTTTTTT.

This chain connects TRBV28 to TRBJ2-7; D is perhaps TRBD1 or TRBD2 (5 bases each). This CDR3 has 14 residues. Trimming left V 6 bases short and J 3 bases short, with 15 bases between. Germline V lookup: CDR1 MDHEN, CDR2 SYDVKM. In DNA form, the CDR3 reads TGTGCCAGCAGGGAGACGGGACGGAGCTACGAGCAGTACTTC. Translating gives CASRETGRSYEQYF.

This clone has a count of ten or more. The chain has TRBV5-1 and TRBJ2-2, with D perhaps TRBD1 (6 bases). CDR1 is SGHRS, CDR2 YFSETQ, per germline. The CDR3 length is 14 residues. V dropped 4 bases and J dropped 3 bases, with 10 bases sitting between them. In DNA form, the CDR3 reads TGCGCCAGCAGCGCATACAGGGACACCGGGGAGCTGTTTTTT. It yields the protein CASSAYRDTGELFF.

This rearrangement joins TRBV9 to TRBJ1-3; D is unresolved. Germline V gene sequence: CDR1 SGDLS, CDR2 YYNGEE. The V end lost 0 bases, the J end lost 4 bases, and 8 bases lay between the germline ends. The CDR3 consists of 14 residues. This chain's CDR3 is CASSVVGDGNTIYF. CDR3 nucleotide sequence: TGTGCCAGCAGCGTAGTCGGTGACGGAAACACCATATATTTT.

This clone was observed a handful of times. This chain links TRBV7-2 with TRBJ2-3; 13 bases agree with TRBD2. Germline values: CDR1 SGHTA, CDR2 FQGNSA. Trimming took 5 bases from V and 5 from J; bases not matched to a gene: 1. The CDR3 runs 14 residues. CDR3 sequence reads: CASSRLAGGDTQYF. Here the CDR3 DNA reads TGTGCCAGCAGCCGACTAGCGGGAGGAGATACGCAGTATTTT.

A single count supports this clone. CDR3 residues: CATSRDVGGYTF. Here the CDR3 DNA reads TGTGCCACCAGCAGAGATGTTGGTGGCTACACCTTC. The chain joins TRBV15 to TRBJ1-2; D remains unclear. The length of the CDR3 is 12 residues. Germline loops: CDR1 LNHNV, CDR2 YYDKDF (reference sequence). V shed 0 bases and J shed 7 bases, with 6 bases lying between them.

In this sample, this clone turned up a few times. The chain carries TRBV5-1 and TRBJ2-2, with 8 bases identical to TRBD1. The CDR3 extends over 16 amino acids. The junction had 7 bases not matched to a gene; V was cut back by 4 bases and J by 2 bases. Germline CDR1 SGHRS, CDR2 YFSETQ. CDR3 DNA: TGCGCCAGCAGCGCCGACAGGGGTTACAACACCGGGGAGCTGTTTTTT. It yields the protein CASSADRGYNTGELFF.

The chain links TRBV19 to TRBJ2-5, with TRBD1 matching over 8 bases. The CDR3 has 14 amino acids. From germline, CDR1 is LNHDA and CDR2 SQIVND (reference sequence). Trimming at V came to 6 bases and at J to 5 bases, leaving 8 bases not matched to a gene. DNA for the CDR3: TGTGCCAGTAGCGGACAGGGTGATTGGGAGACCCAGTACTTC. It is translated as CASSGQGDWETQYF.

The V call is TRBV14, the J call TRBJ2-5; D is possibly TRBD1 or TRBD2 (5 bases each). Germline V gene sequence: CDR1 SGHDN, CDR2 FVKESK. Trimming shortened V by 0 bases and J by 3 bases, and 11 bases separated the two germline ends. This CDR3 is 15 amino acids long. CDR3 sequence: CASSQDLGTEETQYF. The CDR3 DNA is TGTGCCAGCAGCCAAGACCTTGGGACCGAAGAGACCCAGTACTTC.

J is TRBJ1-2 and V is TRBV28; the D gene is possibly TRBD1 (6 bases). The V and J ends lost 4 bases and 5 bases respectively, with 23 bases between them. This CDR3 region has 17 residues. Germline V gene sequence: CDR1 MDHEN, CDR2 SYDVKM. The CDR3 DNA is TGTGCCAGCAGTTCGGGGTTCCAAGGGGGTTCAGGGTATGGCTACACCTTC. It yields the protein CASSSGFQGGSGYGYTF.

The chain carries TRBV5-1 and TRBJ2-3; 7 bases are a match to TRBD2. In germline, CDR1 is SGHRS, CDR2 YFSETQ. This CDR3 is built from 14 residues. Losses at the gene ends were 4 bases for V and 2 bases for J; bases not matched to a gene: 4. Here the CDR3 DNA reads TGCGCCAGCAGCATAAGCGGGGCCACAGATACGCAGTATTTT. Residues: CASSISGATDTQYF.